These T cell receptor beta chains were read from a single sample in a study of human T cells and chemical hapten exposure. MiXCR was run by TCRdb on the RACE reads, yielding one entry per CDR3 protein. The sample holds fewer than 95,000 distinct CDR3 sequences, roughly a tenth seen once. This material consisted of whole blood, taken in connection with sensitization to the hapten diphenylcyclopropenone (DPC). The receptor source for this set is a man aged 40-50 years with alopecia areata. Some clones in this sample may be carry-over from other donors' samples. Both conserved end residues are part of each CDR3. The D gene is left open where the match is weak. Some rows have no size entry. The others give once, few or many, or a class for an expanded clone.

J gene: TRBJ2-4; V gene: TRBV28; D gene: .; clone size: few; CDR3 DNA: TGTGCCAGCAGTCAATCAACCAGGATCCTCATCGGAAACATTCAGTACTTC; CDR3 protein: CASSQSTRILIGNIQYF
J gene: TRBJ2-1; V gene: TRBV28; D gene: TRBD2; clone size: few; CDR3 DNA: TGTGCCACCAGCCACGGGGGAGCGGGAAATGAGCAGTTCTTC; CDR3 protein: CATSHGGAGNEQFF
J gene: TRBJ1-3; V gene: TRBV29-1; D gene: .; clone size: many; CDR3 DNA: TGCAGCTTTATGACTGGAAACACCATATATTTT; CDR3 protein: CSFMTGNTIYF
J gene: TRBJ2-6; V gene: TRBV7-9; D gene: TRBD1; clone size: .; CDR3 DNA: TGTGCCAGCACCTCCATCGGGACAGCGAATTCTGGGGCCAACGTCCTGACTTTC; CDR3 protein: CASTSIGTANSGANVLTF
J gene: TRBJ1-1; V gene: TRBV14; D gene: .; clone size: many; CDR3 DNA: TGTGCCAGCAGCCAAGAAGAGACAGTAACCCAAGCTTTCTTT; CDR3 protein: CASSQEETVTQAFF
J gene: TRBJ1-1; V gene: TRBV6-2/TRBV6-3; D gene: .; clone size: few; CDR3 DNA: TGTGCCAGCACCGTAGGGTTGCGTACTGAAGCTTTCTTT; CDR3 protein: CASTVGLRTEAFF
J gene: TRBJ1-3; V gene: TRBV6-6; D gene: .; clone size: few; CDR3 DNA: TGTGCCAGCAGTATAGATTCTGGAAACACCATATATTTT; CDR3 protein: CASSIDSGNTIYF
J gene: TRBJ2-7; V gene: TRBV21-1; D gene: .; clone size: .; CDR3 DNA: TGTGCCGGTCACACACTACTAGCTTGCTACGAGCAGTACTTC; CDR3 protein: CAGHTLLACYEQYF
J gene: TRBJ2-3; V gene: TRBV12-3/TRBV12-4; D gene: .; clone size: .; CDR3 DNA: TGTGCCAGCAGCCTCCCCGGGGGCCGGGCAGATACGCAGTATTTT; CDR3 protein: CASSLPGGRADTQYF
J gene: TRBJ2-3; V gene: TRBV7-2; D gene: .; clone size: .; CDR3 DNA: TGTGCCAGCAGTTCTACTGCCCCTCGGGGGTTGAGCACAGATACGCAGTATTTT; CDR3 protein: CASSSTAPRGLSTDTQYF
J gene: TRBJ2-1; V gene: TRBV19; D gene: TRBD2; clone size: .; CDR3 DNA: TGTGCCAGTAGTATATGGGGAGCGGGAGAGGGGAATGAGCAGTTCTTC; CDR3 protein: CASSIWGAGEGNEQFF
J gene: TRBJ1-4; V gene: TRBV12-3/TRBV12-4; D gene: .; clone size: many; CDR3 DNA: TGTGCCAGCAGTTTCGGAGGAGCTAATGAAAAACTGTTTTTT; CDR3 protein: CASSFGGANEKLFF
J gene: TRBJ2-6; V gene: TRBV7-2; D gene: TRBD2; clone size: .; CDR3 DNA: TGTGCCAGCAGCTTGCGTATACCGAGACTAGCGGATACCTCTGGGGCCAACGTCCTGACTTTC; CDR3 protein: CASSLRIPRLADTSGANVLTF
J gene: TRBJ1-5; V gene: TRBV19; D gene: .; clone size: .; CDR3 DNA: TGTGCCAGTAGTATCCGGCAGGGTAGCAATCAGCCCCAGCATTTT; CDR3 protein: CASSIRQGSNQPQHF
J gene: TRBJ1-5; V gene: TRBV18; D gene: .; clone size: many; CDR3 DNA: TGTGCCAGCTCACCCCGCGGGGGCGATCAGCCCCAGCATTTT; CDR3 protein: CASSPRGGDQPQHF
J gene: TRBJ2-3; V gene: TRBV28; D gene: .; clone size: .; CDR3 DNA: TGTGCCAGCAGTTTATGGGGAGGGGACACCAGCACAGATACGCAGTATTTT; CDR3 protein: CASSLWGGDTSTDTQYF
J gene: TRBJ2-5; V gene: TRBV20-1; D gene: TRBD2; clone size: few; CDR3 DNA: TGCAGTGCACATTTGACTAGCGGGATGACAGAGACCCAGTACTTC; CDR3 protein: CSAHLTSGMTETQYF
J gene: TRBJ2-2; V gene: TRBV10-3; D gene: TRBD2; clone size: .; CDR3 DNA: TGTGCCATCAGTGGAGACACTAGCGGGACGGGCTCGAACACCGGGGAGCTGTTTTTT; CDR3 protein: CAISGDTSGTGSNTGELFF
J gene: TRBJ2-7; V gene: TRBV5-6; D gene: TRBD1; clone size: few; CDR3 DNA: TGTGCCAGCAGCTCCTGGACGGGGTGGGGGACAGGGGATTACCACGAGCAGTACTTC; CDR3 protein: CASSSWTGWGTGDYHEQYF
J gene: TRBJ2-5; V gene: TRBV7-2; D gene: .; clone size: few; CDR3 DNA: TGTGCCAGCAGCTTAAATCTTGAGACCCAGTACTTC; CDR3 protein: CASSLNLETQYF
J gene: TRBJ2-6; V gene: TRBV7-6; D gene: .; clone size: few; CDR3 DNA: TGTGCCAGCAGCCCCGGGAGCCGCTCTGGGGCCAACGTCCTGACTTTC; CDR3 protein: CASSPGSRSGANVLTF
J gene: TRBJ2-5; V gene: TRBV2; D gene: TRBD2; clone size: .; CDR3 DNA: TGTGCCAGCCGGGCTAGCGGGGATGAGACCCAGTACTTC; CDR3 protein: CASRASGDETQYF
J gene: TRBJ2-7; V gene: TRBV12-3/TRBV12-4; D gene: .; clone size: few; CDR3 DNA: TGTGCCAGCAGAGTAAGCTCTACCTCCTACGAGCAGTACTTC; CDR3 protein: CASRVSSTSYEQYF
J gene: TRBJ1-6; V gene: TRBV7-6; D gene: .; clone size: .; CDR3 DNA: TGTGCCAGCAGCTCGGACATAGGGTCACCCCTCCACTTT; CDR3 protein: CASSSDIGSPLHF
J gene: TRBJ1-2; V gene: TRBV5-1; D gene: TRBD1; clone size: few; CDR3 DNA: TGCGCCAGCAGCTTCCCTGGGACAGCCTATGGCTACACCTTC; CDR3 protein: CASSFPGTAYGYTF
J gene: TRBJ1-6; V gene: TRBV7-9; D gene: .; clone size: many; CDR3 DNA: TGTGCCAGCAGCTCGGACAGTAGCAGGAATTCACCCCTCCACTTT; CDR3 protein: CASSSDSSRNSPLHF
J gene: TRBJ1-1; V gene: TRBV27; D gene: .; clone size: few; CDR3 DNA: TGTGCCAGCAGAAAAGTACAGGGAATCGACACTGAAGCTTTCTTT; CDR3 protein: CASRKVQGIDTEAFF
J gene: TRBJ1-1; V gene: TRBV5-4; D gene: .; clone size: .; CDR3 DNA: TGTGCCAGCATCAAAACAGGGTTCACTGAAGCTTTCTTT; CDR3 protein: CASIKTGFTEAFF
J gene: TRBJ2-3; V gene: TRBV11-3; D gene: .; clone size: few; CDR3 DNA: TGTGCCAGCAGCTTAGATAGGGGATTTAAGGATACGCAGTATTTT; CDR3 protein: CASSLDRGFKDTQYF
J gene: TRBJ2-1; V gene: TRBV7-2; D gene: TRBD2; clone size: few; CDR3 DNA: TGTGCCAGCAGCTCATCTAGCGGGAGCGACAATGAGCAGTTCTTC; CDR3 protein: CASSSSSGSDNEQFF
J gene: TRBJ2-7; V gene: TRBV28; D gene: .; clone size: few; CDR3 DNA: TGTGCCAGCAGCCCGCCGGACAAGGGGTACGAGCAGTACTTC; CDR3 protein: CASSPPDKGYEQYF
J gene: TRBJ1-4; V gene: TRBV4-2; D gene: .; clone size: many; CDR3 DNA: TGTGCCAGCAGCCAAAGAATAGGGCTCGGGAGGGCGGAGGAAAAACTGTTTTTT; CDR3 protein: CASSQRIGLGRAEEKLFF
J gene: TRBJ2-1; V gene: TRBV7-3; D gene: TRBD2; clone size: few; CDR3 DNA: TGTGCCAGCAGCTCCCTAGCGGGAGCCCGCCGCGAGCAGTTCTTC; CDR3 protein: CASSSLAGARREQFF
J gene: TRBJ2-7; V gene: TRBV10-3; D gene: TRBD2; clone size: few; CDR3 DNA: TGTGCCATCAGTGAGTCAAAGGGACTAGCGCCTCACGAGCAGTACTTC; CDR3 protein: CAISESKGLAPHEQYF
J gene: TRBJ1-3; V gene: TRBV10-3; D gene: .; clone size: few; CDR3 DNA: TGTGCCATCAGTGAAGGGACACTCTCTGGAAACACCATATATTTT; CDR3 protein: CAISEGTLSGNTIYF
J gene: TRBJ2-5; V gene: TRBV28; D gene: .; clone size: .; CDR3 DNA: TGTGCCAGCAGTTCCCCCGGACAGCAAGAGACCCAGTACTTC; CDR3 protein: CASSSPGQQETQYF
J gene: TRBJ2-3; V gene: TRBV5-1; D gene: TRBD2; clone size: few; CDR3 DNA: TGCGCCTCTAGCGGGAGTGGCACAGATACGCAGTATTTT; CDR3 protein: CASSGSGTDTQYF
J gene: TRBJ2-7; V gene: TRBV28; D gene: .; clone size: .; CDR3 DNA: TGTGCCACAGGGGAAACCTACGAGCAGTACTTC; CDR3 protein: CATGETYEQYF
J gene: TRBJ2-5; V gene: TRBV5-4; D gene: .; clone size: .; CDR3 DNA: TGTGCCAGCAGCTTGGAGGCAGGGGTCTCACAAGAGACCCAGTACTTC; CDR3 protein: CASSLEAGVSQETQYF
J gene: TRBJ2-3; V gene: TRBV20-1; D gene: .; clone size: .; CDR3 DNA: TGCAGTGCTAGCGGGGACACAGATACGCAGTATTTT; CDR3 protein: CSASGDTDTQYF
J gene: TRBJ2-5; V gene: TRBV24-1; D gene: .; clone size: .; CDR3 DNA: TGTGCCACCAGTGGGACACGTCAAGAGACCCAGTACTTC; CDR3 protein: CATSGTRQETQYF
J gene: TRBJ2-3; V gene: TRBV11-2; D gene: .; clone size: .; CDR3 DNA: TGTGCCAGCAGCTTATTGCGGGGAAGCACAGATACGCAGTATTTT; CDR3 protein: CASSLLRGSTDTQYF
J gene: TRBJ1-4; V gene: TRBV4-1; D gene: TRBD1; clone size: .; CDR3 DNA: TGCGCCAGCAGCCAAGATAGGGGCCGACAGGGAAATAATGAAAAACTGTTTTTT; CDR3 protein: CASSQDRGRQGNNEKLFF
J gene: TRBJ2-1; V gene: TRBV30; D gene: TRBD2; clone size: many; CDR3 DNA: TGTGCCTGGAGTGAGGGGCTAGCGGGGCACAATGAGCAGTTCTTC; CDR3 protein: CAWSEGLAGHNEQFF
J gene: TRBJ1-3; V gene: TRBV7-9; D gene: TRBD1; clone size: many; CDR3 DNA: TGTGCCAGCAGTAGGGACAGGCTCAGTTCTGGAAACACCATATATTTT; CDR3 protein: CASSRDRLSSGNTIYF
J gene: TRBJ1-5; V gene: TRBV12-3/TRBV12-4; D gene: .; clone size: many; CDR3 DNA: TGTGCCAGCAGTTTAGGGGGGGCTGGCAATCAGCCCCAGCATTTT; CDR3 protein: CASSLGGAGNQPQHF
J gene: TRBJ2-5; V gene: TRBV7-2; D gene: .; clone size: few; CDR3 DNA: TGTGCCAGCAGCCTTCGACAGACACGGGGGCTAAACTTC; CDR3 protein: CASSLRQTRGLNF
J gene: TRBJ2-3; V gene: TRBV7-2; D gene: .; clone size: .; CDR3 DNA: TGTGCCAGCAGCTTAGTCAGGGAGGATACGCAGTATTTT; CDR3 protein: CASSLVREDTQYF
J gene: TRBJ2-3; V gene: TRBV29-1; D gene: .; clone size: few; CDR3 DNA: TGCAGCGCCGCGGTGACAGGTAGCACAGATACGCAGTATTTT; CDR3 protein: CSAAVTGSTDTQYF
J gene: TRBJ2-5; V gene: TRBV3-1; D gene: .; clone size: .; CDR3 DNA: TGTGCCAGCAGCCCCCTGTCGAGCGGCCAAGAGACCCAGTACTTC; CDR3 protein: CASSPLSSGQETQYF
J gene: TRBJ1-1; V gene: TRBV24-1; D gene: TRBD1; clone size: few; CDR3 DNA: TGTGCCACTAAAGGTCCAGGGGGGACTGAAGCTTTCTTT; CDR3 protein: CATKGPGGTEAFF
J gene: TRBJ1-2; V gene: TRBV6-6; D gene: .; clone size: many; CDR3 DNA: TGTGCCAGCAGCAACTCAGGGAACTATGGCTACACCTTC; CDR3 protein: CASSNSGNYGYTF
J gene: TRBJ2-7; V gene: TRBV5-1; D gene: TRBD2; clone size: .; CDR3 DNA: TGCGCCAGCAGCATGGGACTAGCGGACTCCTACGAGCAGTACTTC; CDR3 protein: CASSMGLADSYEQYF
J gene: TRBJ2-2; V gene: TRBV3-1; D gene: .; clone size: many; CDR3 DNA: TGTGCCAGCAGCCAGTTTGGTTCAGTAAACACCGGGGAGCTGTTTTTT; CDR3 protein: CASSQFGSVNTGELFF
J gene: TRBJ2-2; V gene: TRBV5-1; D gene: TRBD1; clone size: .; CDR3 DNA: TGCGCCAGCAGCTGGACACAGGGGAGTAACACCGGGGAGCTGTTTTTT; CDR3 protein: CASSWTQGSNTGELFF
J gene: TRBJ1-4; V gene: TRBV12-2; D gene: .; clone size: .; CDR3 DNA: TGTGCAAGTCGCTCTGGACGGGGCAGATGTAATGAAAAACTGTTTTTT; CDR3 protein: CASRSGRGRCNEKLFF
J gene: TRBJ2-1; V gene: TRBV30; D gene: .; clone size: few; CDR3 DNA: TGTGCCTGGAGCTTCCTAGGGAATGAGCAGTTCTTC; CDR3 protein: CAWSFLGNEQFF
J gene: TRBJ1-2; V gene: TRBV12-3/TRBV12-4; D gene: TRBD1; clone size: many; CDR3 DNA: TGTGCCAGCAGTCGCGACAGGGGGGGGTACTATGGCTACACCTTC; CDR3 protein: CASSRDRGGYYGYTF
J gene: TRBJ2-5; V gene: TRBV12-3/TRBV12-4; D gene: TRBD1; clone size: few; CDR3 DNA: TGTGCCAGCAGTTTATGGGGGACAGGGAAAGAGACCCAGTACTTC; CDR3 protein: CASSLWGTGKETQYF